These 25 T cell receptor beta chains share one sample of origin, sequenced in a study of neurological immune-mediated disorders. TCRdb used MiXCR to reprocess the 5' RACE reads, holding one entry per CDR3 protein. The sample includes some 30,000 distinct CDR3 sequences, 4% to 5.5% of them seen just once. Sequencing used PBMCs. Receptors originate from a man younger than 30 in good health.

This clonotype was observed many times. The chain couples TRBV6-5 to TRBJ2-2, with D uncertain. Between the trimmed V and J ends, which lost 2 bases and 2 bases, there was a span of 15 bases. Germline CDR1 and CDR2: MNHEY and SVGAGI. The CDR3 sequence is 17 residues long. The CDR3 loop is CASSYGVPATNTGELFF. The DNA of the CDR3 is TGTGCCAGCAGTTACGGGGTTCCAGCGACCAACACCGGGGAGCTGTTTTTT.

This clonotype was seen at least ten times. The chain has TRBV5-1 and TRBJ2-3, with TRBD2 matching over 8 bases. The CDR3 is 17 residues long. Germline CDR1 and CDR2: SGHRS and YFSETQ. Trimming took 4 bases from V and 5 from J; bases not matched to a gene: 15. The CDR3 is CASSDAPGAGGRDTQYF. CDR3 nucleotide sequence: TGCGCCAGCAGCGACGCCCCTGGCGCGGGGGGTAGAGATACGCAGTATTTT.

The rearrangement uses TRBV5-5 and TRBJ2-3; 9 positions agree with TRBD1. Germline values: CDR1 SGHKS, CDR2 YYEKEE (reference sequence). The CDR3 is 14 amino acids. The ends lost 2 bases at V and 5 bases at J; junction bases unmatched: 3. As DNA, the CDR3 is TGTGCCAGCAGCTTTGGGACAGGGAGAGATACGCAGTATTTT. Amino acids: CASSFGTGRDTQYF.

This clonotype occurred many times. The chain joins TRBV12-3 or TRBV12-4 to TRBJ1-2, with 7 bases aligning to TRBD1. The ends lost 5 bases at V and 0 bases at J; junction bases unmatched: 24. The CDR3 has 21 residues. The CDR3 DNA sequence: TGTGCCAGCAGTCCCTCCCCGGGACAGACCTTGATACCGGTACCTAACTATGGCTACACCTTC. Encoded protein: CASSPSPGQTLIPVPNYGYTF.

This clonotype was counted ten times or more. This sequence joins TRBV20-1 and TRBJ1-1, with D unclear. The length of the CDR3 is 15 residues. Trimming removed 6 bases from V and 4 bases from J, with 21 bases in between. CDR1 is DFQATT, CDR2 SNEGSKA, per germline (reference sequence). Here the CDR3 reads CSATSILSGSTEAFF. The DNA for the CDR3 is TGCAGTGCAACAAGTATCCTCTCTGGGTCCACTGAAGCTTTCTTT.

This clonotype was seen ten or more times. The V gene is TRBV20-1, the J gene TRBJ2-1, with D perhaps TRBD1 (5 bases). Trimming left V 6 bases short and J 3 bases short, with 15 bases between. This CDR3 region has 14 residues. Per the germline V gene, CDR1 is DFQATT and CDR2 is SNEGSKA (reference sequence). CDR3 nucleotides: TGCAGTGCAGCAGGGTCTGATCTCTACAATGAGCAGTTCTTC. Amino acid sequence: CSAAGSDLYNEQFF.

This clonotype was seen at least ten times. The chain links TRBV5-1 to TRBJ2-7; D may be TRBD1 (6 bases). The CDR3 has 13 residues. The germline V gene encodes CDR1 SGHRS and CDR2 YFSETQ. Trimming cost V 4 bases and J 6 bases, with 14 bases left between them. CDR3 bases: TGCGCCAGCAGCAATAGACAGGTGTCCGAGCAGTACTTC. Its translation: CASSNRQVSEQYF.

This clonotype appeared many times. This rearrangement joins TRBV10-3 to TRBJ1-1; TRBD1 matches 8 bases. With 5 bases clipped from V and 2 bases from J, the junction kept 4 bases outside the gene matches. This CDR3 has 14 amino acids. Per germline, CDR1 ENHRY and CDR2 SYGVKD. CDR3 nucleotides: TGTGCCATCAGTAAACAGGGGGTCAACACTGAAGCTTTCTTT. Protein product: CAISKQGVNTEAFF.

This clonotype was seen at least ten times. V usage is TRBV20-1 and J usage is TRBJ1-1; D may be TRBD1 (6 bases). This CDR3 is 14 amino acids long. Germline values: CDR1 DFQATT, CDR2 SNEGSKA (reference sequence). The germline V and J ends were trimmed by 6 bases and 1 base, with 15 bases remaining between them. CDR3 residues: CSATKEGGNTEAFF. CDR3 in DNA: TGCAGTGCGACCAAAGAGGGGGGGAACACTGAAGCTTTCTTT.

This clonotype has ten or more counts. The gene calls are TRBV5-5 and TRBJ1-2, with a tentative D call TRBD1 (5 bases). Germline assignment: CDR1 SGHKS and CDR2 YYEKEE (reference sequence). This CDR3 contains 15 residues. Trimming took 4 bases from V and 5 from J, leaving 18 bases between them. In DNA, the CDR3 is TGTGCCAGCAGCGTTGCGCCAGTCAGGGAATATGGCTACACCTTC. Protein: CASSVAPVREYGYTF.

This clonotype was detected ten times or more. The rearrangement links TRBV11-1 to TRBJ2-1; the match to TRBD2 covers 15 bases. After removal of 1 base from V and 1 base from J, the junction contained 14 bases not matched to a gene. CDR1 SGHAT and CDR2 FQDESV come from the germline V gene (reference sequence). This CDR3 has 22 residues. CDR3 sequence reads: CASSLGSKRTSGGAGSYNEQFF. CDR3 nucleotide sequence: TGTGCCAGCAGCTTAGGATCGAAGAGGACTAGCGGGGGGGCTGGATCCTACAATGAGCAGTTCTTC.

In this sample, this clonotype turned up many times. The V and J genes are TRBV3-1 and TRBJ2-5, with D unresolved. Trimming removed 0 bases at V and 0 bases at J, with 5 bases between. The CDR3 spans 14 residues. Germline V gene data show CDR1 as LGHDT and CDR2 as YNNKEL (reference sequence). In DNA form, the CDR3 reads TGTGCCAGCAGCCAAGAGGGGTACCAAGAGACCCAGTACTTC. Its protein is CASSQEGYQETQYF.

In this sample, this clonotype turned up many times. DNA for the CDR3: TGCAGTGCCATCCGGGACATCAATTCACCCCTCCACTTT. Its translation: CSAIRDINSPLHF. The chain uses TRBV20-1 and TRBJ1-6, with D possibly TRBD1 on 6 matching bases. Germline-derived CDR1 and CDR2 are DFQATT and SNEGSKA (reference sequence). V was trimmed by 6 bases and J by 7 bases, leaving 13 bases between them. The CDR3 has 13 residues.

This clonotype ranks as medium-sized (0.01 to 0.1%). The chain is built from TRBV29-1 and TRBJ2-2; D call uncertain. This CDR3 contains 12 residues. Trimming pared 4 bases from V and 4 bases from J, leaving 7 bases between. In germline, CDR1 is SQVTM, CDR2 ANQGSEA. CDR3 coding DNA: TGCAGCGTTGCCGACTCCACCGGGGAGCTGTTTTTT. Its protein product is CSVADSTGELFF.

At least ten counts were recorded for this clonotype. The J gene is TRBJ2-1, the V gene TRBV5-1; 8 bases fit TRBD2. The CDR3 spans 14 residues. Germline lookup yields CDR1 SGHRS and CDR2 YFSETQ. Trimming took 4 bases from V and 4 from J; bases not matched to a gene: 4. The CDR3 here is CASSGSGGYNEQFF. CDR3 DNA: TGCGCCAGCAGCGGGTCGGGGGGGTACAATGAGCAGTTCTTC.

The sample holds many counts of this clonotype. The J gene is TRBJ1-1, the V gene TRBV5-1; TRBD1 matches at 7 bases. CDR1 is SGHRS, CDR2 YFSETQ, per germline. Germline trimming cut 3 bases from V and 3 bases from J; bases unmatched to any gene: 2. The CDR3 has 13 amino acids. CDR3 nucleotides: TGCGCCAGCAGCTCCCAGGGGGACACTGAAGCTTTCTTT. This encodes CASSSQGDTEAFF.

This clonotype was seen many times. This sequence joins TRBV29-1 and TRBJ2-7, with D maybe TRBD1 (6 bases). Trimming left V 7 bases short and J 3 bases short, with 16 bases between. This CDR3 has 13 amino acids. Germline lookup yields CDR1 SQVTM and CDR2 ANQGSEA. In DNA, the CDR3 is TGCAGCGCCCTCTCAGGGGTGGACTACGAGCAGTACTTC. Its protein is CSALSGVDYEQYF.

This clonotype has ten or more counts. The chain is built from TRBV19 and TRBJ1-5; unclear D gene. Germline CDR1 and CDR2: LNHDA and SQIVND (reference sequence). Trimming pared 6 bases from V and 0 bases from J, leaving 3 bases between. CDR3 length: 12 residues. Here the CDR3 DNA reads TGTGCCAGTAGGGATAGCAATCAGCCCCAGCATTTT. Translating it yields CASRDSNQPQHF.

This clonotype was recorded at least ten times. The genes are TRBV12-3 or TRBV12-4 and TRBJ1-3; D possibly corresponds to TRBD1 (6 bases). This CDR3 is built from 14 residues. With 4 bases removed from V and 2 bases from J, the gap between germline ends came to 9 bases. The CDR3 region is CASSSGGPGNTIYF. The CDR3 region has the DNA TGTGCCAGCAGTTCTGGGGGGCCTGGAAACACCATATATTTT.

This clonotype was seen at least ten times. The rearrangement uses TRBV7-2 and TRBJ1-2, with unresolved D. The germline V gene has CDR1 SGHTA and CDR2 FQGNSA. The CDR3 covers 12 residues. Trimming shortened V by 4 bases and J by 5 bases, and 8 bases separated the two germline ends. The CDR3 protein is CASSSDRYGYTF. DNA for the CDR3: TGTGCCAGCAGCTCGGACCGGTATGGCTACACCTTC.

This clonotype was counted at least ten times. DNA for the CDR3: TGTGCCAGCAGCTTTAATTGGAACACTGAAGCTTTCTTT. Translating gives CASSFNWNTEAFF. This chain joins TRBV11-3 and TRBJ1-1; D is uncertain. CDR3 length: 13 residues. Trimming removed 3 bases from V and 1 base from J, with 6 bases in between. Germline CDR1 SGHNT, CDR2 YENEEA.

This clonotype showed up just a few times. CDR3 protein: CASSPSYPDSPLHF. DNA for the CDR3: TGTGCCAGCTCACCATCCTATCCAGACTCACCCCTCCACTTT. The rearrangement links TRBV18 to TRBJ1-6, with no clear D. The CDR3 length is 14 residues. The germline V gene has CDR1 KGHSH and CDR2 LQKENI. Trimming left V 2 bases short and J 10 bases short, with 12 bases between.

In its sample, this clonotype was seen many times. CDR3 protein: CASSLGGTEEVYEQYF. CDR3 bases: TGCGCCAGCAGCTTGGGAGGGACAGAGGAAGTTTACGAGCAGTACTTC. The chain has TRBV5-1 and TRBJ2-7; TRBD1 matches at 7 bases. Looked up from germline, CDR1 is SGHRS and CDR2 is YFSETQ. The ends lost 0 bases at V and 4 bases at J; junction bases unmatched: 10. CDR3 length: 16 residues.

This clonotype has ten or more counts. The rearrangement links TRBV20-1 to TRBJ2-7; D possibly corresponds to TRBD2 (6 bases). CDR1 is DFQATT and CDR2 is SNEGSKA in the germline V gene (reference sequence). This CDR3 spans 14 amino acids. Trimming removed 0 bases from V and 6 bases from J, with 15 bases in between. CDR3 nucleotide sequence: TGCAGTGCTAGAGACCCGGGTACCGGGAGCGAGCAGTACTTC. This codes for CSARDPGTGSEQYF.

This clonotype has a count of ten or more. As DNA, the CDR3 is TGCGCCAGCAGCTTGTTCCGGACAGGGGCCGCTGAAGCTTTCTTT. Translation: CASSLFRTGAAEAFF. The genes are TRBV5-1 and TRBJ1-1, with TRBD1 identical over 9 bases. The CDR3 runs 15 residues. Germline CDR1 and CDR2: SGHRS and YFSETQ. J lost 6 bases, V lost 1 base, and 7 bases had no gene match.